The entry below describes one TCR beta chain. Its antigen is undetermined. These data are taken from a study of shared clonotypes between healthy human individuals. Findings and limits, study-wide: Naive CD4 clonotypes were shared across a few donors at around 5.4%. Generation probability values for non-shared clonotypes were lower than those for clonotypes shared by all four donors.

The material for each subset, its genomic DNA, was split evenly across several immunoSEQ plates. Authors' analysis steps: Junction-only sequences without quality scores came from ImmunoSEQ, so filtering differed. Produced via immunoSEQ multiplex PCR; TCRdb's table is partial and in-frame only. V and J calls and clone size are as listed in that table; D and trimming were resolved from the DNA. This sample has millions of clones, with roughly 95% found just once. CDR3 length: 12 amino acids. The V gene's germline CDR1 is SGHVS and CDR2 FNYEAQ. Trimming took off 1 base at V and 8 bases at J, with 6 bases between the two ends. Terminally differentiated effector memory CD45RA+ cells were excluded from the naive CD8 cells, which were CD45RO-negative and positively selected for CCR7.

The TCR was taken from a man aged 18 to 29 in good health. The sample taken for sequencing was naive CD8+ T cells sorted from blood. This rearrangement joins TRBV7-6 to TRBJ2-1; no firm D call. DNA for the CDR3: TGTGCCAGCAGCTTAGTCAGCTATGAGCAGTTCTTC. Protein sequence: CASSLVSYEQFF.